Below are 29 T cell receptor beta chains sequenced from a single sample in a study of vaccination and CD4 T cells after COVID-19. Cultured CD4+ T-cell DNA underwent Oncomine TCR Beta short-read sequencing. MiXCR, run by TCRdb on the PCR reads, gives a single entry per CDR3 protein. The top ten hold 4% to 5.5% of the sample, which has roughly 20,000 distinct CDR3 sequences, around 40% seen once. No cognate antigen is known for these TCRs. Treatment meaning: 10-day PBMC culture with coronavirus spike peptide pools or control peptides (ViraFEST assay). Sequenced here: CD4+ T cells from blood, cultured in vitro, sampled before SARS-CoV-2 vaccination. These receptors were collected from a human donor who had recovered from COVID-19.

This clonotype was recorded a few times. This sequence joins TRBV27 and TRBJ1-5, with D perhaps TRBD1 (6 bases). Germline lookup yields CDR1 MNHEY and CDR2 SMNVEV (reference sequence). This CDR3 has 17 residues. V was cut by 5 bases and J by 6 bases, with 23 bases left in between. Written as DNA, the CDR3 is TGTGCCAGCAGTCAAAGCAATACAGGGTGGGCCGTTCAGCCCCAGCATTTT. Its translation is CASSQSNTGWAVQPQHF.

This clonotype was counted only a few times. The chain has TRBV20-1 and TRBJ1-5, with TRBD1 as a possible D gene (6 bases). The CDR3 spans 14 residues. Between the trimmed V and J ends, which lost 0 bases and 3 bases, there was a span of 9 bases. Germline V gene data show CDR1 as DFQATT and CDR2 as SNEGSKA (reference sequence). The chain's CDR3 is CSAREQGFNQPQHF. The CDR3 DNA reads TGCAGTGCTAGAGAACAGGGATTCAATCAGCCCCAGCATTTT.

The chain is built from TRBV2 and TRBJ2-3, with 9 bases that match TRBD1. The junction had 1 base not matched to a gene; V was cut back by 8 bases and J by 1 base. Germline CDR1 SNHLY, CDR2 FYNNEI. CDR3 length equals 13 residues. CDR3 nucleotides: TGTGCCAGCCGGACAGGGGGCACAGATACGCAGTATTTT. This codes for CASRTGGTDTQYF.

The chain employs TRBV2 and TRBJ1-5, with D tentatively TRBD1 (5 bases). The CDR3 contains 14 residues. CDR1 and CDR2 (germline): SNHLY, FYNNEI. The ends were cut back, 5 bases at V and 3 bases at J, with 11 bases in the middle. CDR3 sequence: CASSIRQNNQPQHF. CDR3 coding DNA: TGTGCCAGCAGTATCAGACAGAACAATCAGCCCCAGCATTTT.

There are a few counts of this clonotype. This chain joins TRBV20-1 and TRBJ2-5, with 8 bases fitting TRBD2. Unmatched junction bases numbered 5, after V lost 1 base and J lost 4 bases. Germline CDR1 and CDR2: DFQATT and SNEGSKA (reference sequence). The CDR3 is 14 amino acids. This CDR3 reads CSARAGGPGETQYF. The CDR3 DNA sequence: TGCAGTGCTAGAGCGGGGGGGCCAGGAGAGACCCAGTACTTC.

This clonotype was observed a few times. CDR3 coding DNA: TGCAGTGCCCACCCCCAACTAGCGGGGGCCACCACAGATACGCAGTATTTT. Its protein product is CSAHPQLAGATTDTQYF. The chain is built from TRBV20-1 and TRBJ2-3; 11 bases align to TRBD2. Looked up from germline, CDR1 is DFQATT and CDR2 is SNEGSKA (reference sequence). This CDR3 is built from 17 residues. With V trimmed by 6 bases and J by 2 bases, 13 bases remained unmatched.

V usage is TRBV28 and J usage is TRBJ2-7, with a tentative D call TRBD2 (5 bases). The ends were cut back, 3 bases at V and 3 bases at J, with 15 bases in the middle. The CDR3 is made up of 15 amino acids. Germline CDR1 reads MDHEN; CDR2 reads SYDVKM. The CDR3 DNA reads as TGTGCCAGCAGTTTCTACTTCGGAGCGGACTACGAGCAGTACTTC. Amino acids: CASSFYFGADYEQYF.

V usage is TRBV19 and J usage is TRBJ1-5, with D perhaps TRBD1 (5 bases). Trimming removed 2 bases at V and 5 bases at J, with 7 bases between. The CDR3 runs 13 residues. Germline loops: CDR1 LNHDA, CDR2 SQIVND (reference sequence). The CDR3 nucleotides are TGTGCCAGTAGTATAAGAGGGGATCAGCCCCAGCATTTT. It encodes CASSIRGDQPQHF. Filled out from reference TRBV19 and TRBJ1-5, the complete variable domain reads DGGITQSPKYLFRKEGQNVTLSCEQNLNHDAMYWYRQDPGQGLRLIYYSQIVNDFQKGDIAEGYSVSREKKESFPLTVTSAQKNPTAFYLCASSIRGDQPQHFGDGTRLSIL.

The CDR3 DNA reads as TGTGCCACCAGTCGGGCAGGGGTGAACACTGAAGCTTTCTTT. Its protein is CATSRAGVNTEAFF. The chain couples TRBV15 to TRBJ1-1, with a possible D match to TRBD1 (6 bases). V lost 6 bases and J 0 bases, leaving 11 bases between the germline ends. The CDR3 spans 14 residues. Germline V gives CDR1 LNHNV, CDR2 YYDKDF (reference sequence).

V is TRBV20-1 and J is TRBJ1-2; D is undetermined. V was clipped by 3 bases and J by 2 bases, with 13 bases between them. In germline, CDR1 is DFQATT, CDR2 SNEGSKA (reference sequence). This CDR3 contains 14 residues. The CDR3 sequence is CSASPPRANYGYTF. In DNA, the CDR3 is TGCAGTGCTAGTCCCCCCCGGGCCAACTATGGCTACACCTTC.

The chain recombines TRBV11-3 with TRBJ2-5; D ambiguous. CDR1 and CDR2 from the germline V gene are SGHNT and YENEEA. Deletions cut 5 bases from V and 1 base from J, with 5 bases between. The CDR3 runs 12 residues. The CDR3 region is CASSNFQETQYF. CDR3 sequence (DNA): TGTGCCAGCAGCAATTTCCAAGAGACCCAGTACTTC.

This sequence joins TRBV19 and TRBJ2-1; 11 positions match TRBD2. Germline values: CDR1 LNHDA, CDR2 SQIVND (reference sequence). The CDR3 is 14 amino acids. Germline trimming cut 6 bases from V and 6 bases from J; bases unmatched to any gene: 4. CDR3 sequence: CASSTGLAVNEQFF. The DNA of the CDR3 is TGTGCCAGTAGCACGGGACTAGCGGTCAATGAGCAGTTCTTC.

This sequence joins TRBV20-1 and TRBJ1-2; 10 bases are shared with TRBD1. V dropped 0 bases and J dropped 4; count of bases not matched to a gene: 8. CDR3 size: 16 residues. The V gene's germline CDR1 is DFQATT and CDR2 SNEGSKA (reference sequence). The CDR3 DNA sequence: TGCAGTGCTAGAGATCATCGACAGGGGGCTGGCTATGGCTACACCTTC. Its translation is CSARDHRQGAGYGYTF.

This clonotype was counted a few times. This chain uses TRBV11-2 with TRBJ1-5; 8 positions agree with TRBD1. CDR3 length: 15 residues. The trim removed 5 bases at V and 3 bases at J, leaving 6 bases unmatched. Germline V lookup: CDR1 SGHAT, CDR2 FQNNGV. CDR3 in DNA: TGTGCCAGCAGCCTGGGGGACAGGAACAATCAGCCCCAGCATTTT. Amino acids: CASSLGDRNNQPQHF.

CDR3 amino acids: CASSIDSQETQYF. Written as DNA, the CDR3 is TGTGCCAGTAGTATTGACTCCCAAGAGACCCAGTACTTC. This chain joins TRBV19 and TRBJ2-5; D unresolved. V lost 3 bases and J lost 1, with 6 bases in between. Germline V gene data show CDR1 as LNHDA and CDR2 as SQIVND (reference sequence). This CDR3 contains 13 residues.

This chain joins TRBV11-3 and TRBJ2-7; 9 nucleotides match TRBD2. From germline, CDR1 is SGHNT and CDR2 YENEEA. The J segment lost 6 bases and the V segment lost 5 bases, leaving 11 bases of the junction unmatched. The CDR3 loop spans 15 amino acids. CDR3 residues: CASSATAGGPSEQYF. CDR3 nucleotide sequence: TGTGCCAGCAGCGCCACCGCGGGGGGGCCGAGCGAGCAGTACTTC.

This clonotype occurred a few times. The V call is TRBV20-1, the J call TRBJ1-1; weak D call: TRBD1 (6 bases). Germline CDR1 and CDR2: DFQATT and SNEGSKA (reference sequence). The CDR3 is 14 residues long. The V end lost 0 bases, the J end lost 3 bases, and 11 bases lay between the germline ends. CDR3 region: CSARDVGGHTEAFF. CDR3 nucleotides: TGCAGTGCTAGAGATGTAGGGGGACACACTGAAGCTTTCTTT.

The CDR3 loop reads CASSTDRGRKDTEAFF. The DNA for the CDR3 is TGTGCCAGCAGTACGGACAGGGGGCGCAAGGACACTGAAGCTTTCTTT. The V call is TRBV6-1, the J call TRBJ1-1; the match to TRBD1 covers 11 bases. The J segment lost 3 bases and the V segment lost 5 bases, leaving 8 bases of the junction unmatched. CDR1 and CDR2 from the germline V gene are MNHNS and SASEGT. This CDR3 contains 16 residues.

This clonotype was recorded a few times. CDR3 in DNA: TGTGCCAGCAGTGAAGCGGGGTCGCAGACCGGGGAGCTGTTTTTT. It translates to CASSEAGSQTGELFF. The gene calls are TRBV6-1 and TRBJ2-2, with unresolved D. The CDR3 covers 15 residues. Germline loops: CDR1 MNHNS, CDR2 SASEGT. V shed 0 bases and J shed 5 bases, with 10 bases lying between them.

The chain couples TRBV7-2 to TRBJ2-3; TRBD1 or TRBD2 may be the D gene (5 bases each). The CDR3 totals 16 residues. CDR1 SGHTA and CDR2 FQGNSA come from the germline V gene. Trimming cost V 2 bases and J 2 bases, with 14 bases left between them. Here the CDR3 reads CASSLFGAASTDTQYF. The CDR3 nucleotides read TGTGCCAGCAGCTTATTCGGGGCAGCCTCCACAGATACGCAGTATTTT.

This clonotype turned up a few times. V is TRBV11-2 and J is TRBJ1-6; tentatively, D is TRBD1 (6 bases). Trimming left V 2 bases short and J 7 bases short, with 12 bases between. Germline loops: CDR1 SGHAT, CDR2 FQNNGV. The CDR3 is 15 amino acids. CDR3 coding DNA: TGTGCCAGCAGCTTATTGTTCAGGGGAAATTCACCCCTCCACTTT. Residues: CASSLLFRGNSPLHF.

The CDR3 DNA follows: TGTGCCAGCAGCCCTGGGACAGCTGGAAACACCATATATTTT. This sequence encodes CASSPGTAGNTIYF. The chain carries TRBV6-1 and TRBJ1-3; 7 bases fit TRBD1. The CDR3 is 14 amino acids. The junction had 4 bases not matched to a gene; V was cut back by 6 bases and J by 2 bases. Germline V gives CDR1 MNHNS, CDR2 SASEGT.

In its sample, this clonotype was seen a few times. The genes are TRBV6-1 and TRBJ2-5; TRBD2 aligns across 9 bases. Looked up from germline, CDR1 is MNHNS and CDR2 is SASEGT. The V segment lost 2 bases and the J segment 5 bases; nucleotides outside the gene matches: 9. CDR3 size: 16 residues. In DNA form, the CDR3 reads TGTGCCAGCAGTGAATCCTCCCCTGCGGGAGGGGAGACCCAGTACTTC. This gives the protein CASSESSPAGGETQYF.

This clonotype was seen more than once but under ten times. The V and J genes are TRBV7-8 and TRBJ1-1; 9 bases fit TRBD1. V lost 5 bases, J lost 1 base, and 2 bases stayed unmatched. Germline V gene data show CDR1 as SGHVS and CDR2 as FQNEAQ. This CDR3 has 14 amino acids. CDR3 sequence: CASSVDRGNTEAFF. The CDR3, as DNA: TGTGCCAGCAGCGTGGACAGGGGGAACACTGAAGCTTTCTTT.

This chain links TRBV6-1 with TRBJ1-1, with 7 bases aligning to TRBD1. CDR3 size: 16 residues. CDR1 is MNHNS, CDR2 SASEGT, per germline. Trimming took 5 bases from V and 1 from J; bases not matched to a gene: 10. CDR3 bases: TGTGCCAGCAGTACGAAATCCAGGGGGAGGAACACTGAAGCTTTCTTT. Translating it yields CASSTKSRGRNTEAFF.

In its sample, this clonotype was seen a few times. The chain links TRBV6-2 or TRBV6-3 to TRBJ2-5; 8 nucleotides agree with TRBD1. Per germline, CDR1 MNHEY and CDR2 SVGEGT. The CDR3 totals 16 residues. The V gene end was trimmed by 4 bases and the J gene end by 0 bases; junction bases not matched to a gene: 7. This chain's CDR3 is CASSSHRDRYQETQYF. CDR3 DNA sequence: TGTGCCAGCAGTTCCCATCGGGACAGGTACCAAGAGACCCAGTACTTC.

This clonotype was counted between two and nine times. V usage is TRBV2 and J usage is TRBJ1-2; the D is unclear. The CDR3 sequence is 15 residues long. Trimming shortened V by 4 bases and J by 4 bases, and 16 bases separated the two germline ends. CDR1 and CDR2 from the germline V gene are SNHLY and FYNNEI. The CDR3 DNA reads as TGTGCCAGCAGTGTATTAAAGGGTGGGAGCTATGGCTACACCTTC. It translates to CASSVLKGGSYGYTF.

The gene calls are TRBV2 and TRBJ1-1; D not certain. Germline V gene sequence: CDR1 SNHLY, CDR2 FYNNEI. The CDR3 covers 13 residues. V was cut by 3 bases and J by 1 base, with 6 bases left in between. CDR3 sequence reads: CASSDSENTEAFF. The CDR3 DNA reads TGTGCCAGCAGTGACAGCGAGAACACTGAAGCTTTCTTT.

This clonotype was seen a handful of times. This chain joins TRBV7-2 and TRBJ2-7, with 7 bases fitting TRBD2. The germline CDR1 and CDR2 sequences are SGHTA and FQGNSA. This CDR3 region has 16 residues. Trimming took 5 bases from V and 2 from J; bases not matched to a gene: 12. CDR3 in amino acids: CASSQDYGRPPYEQYF. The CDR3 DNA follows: TGTGCCAGCAGCCAGGACTACGGGAGGCCCCCCTACGAGCAGTACTTC.